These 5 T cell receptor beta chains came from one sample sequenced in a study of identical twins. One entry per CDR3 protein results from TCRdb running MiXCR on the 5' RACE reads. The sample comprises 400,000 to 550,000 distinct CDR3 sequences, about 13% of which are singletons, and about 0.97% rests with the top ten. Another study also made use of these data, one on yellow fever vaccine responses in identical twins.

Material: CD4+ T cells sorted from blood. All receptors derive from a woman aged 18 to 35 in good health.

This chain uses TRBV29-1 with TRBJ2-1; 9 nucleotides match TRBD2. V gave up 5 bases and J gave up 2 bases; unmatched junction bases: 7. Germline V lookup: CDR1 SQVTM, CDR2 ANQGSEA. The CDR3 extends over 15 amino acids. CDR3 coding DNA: TGCAGCGTTCCGACTAGCGGACCAACCTACAATGAGCAGTTCTTC. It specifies CSVPTSGPTYNEQFF.

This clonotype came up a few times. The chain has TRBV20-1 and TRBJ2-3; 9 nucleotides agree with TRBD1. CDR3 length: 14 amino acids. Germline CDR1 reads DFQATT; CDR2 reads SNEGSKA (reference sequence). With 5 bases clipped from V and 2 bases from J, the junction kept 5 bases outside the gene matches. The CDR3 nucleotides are TGCAGTGCTCAACAGGGGGCGATCACAGATACGCAGTATTTT. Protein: CSAQQGAITDTQYF.

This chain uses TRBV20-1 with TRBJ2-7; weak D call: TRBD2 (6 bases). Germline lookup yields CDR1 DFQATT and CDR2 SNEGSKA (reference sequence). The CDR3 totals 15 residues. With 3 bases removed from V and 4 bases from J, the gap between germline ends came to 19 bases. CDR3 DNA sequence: TGCAGTGCTAGCGACAATTTGGGGGGTCGGTACGAGCAGTACTTC. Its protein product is CSASDNLGGRYEQYF.

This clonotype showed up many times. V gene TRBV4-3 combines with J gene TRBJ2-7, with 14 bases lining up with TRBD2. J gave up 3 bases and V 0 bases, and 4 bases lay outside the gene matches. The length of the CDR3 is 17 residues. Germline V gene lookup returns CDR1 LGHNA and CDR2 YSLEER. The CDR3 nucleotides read TGCGCCAGCAGCCAAGAGGGACTAGCGGGAGTTTGCTACGAGCAGTACTTC. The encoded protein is CASSQEGLAGVCYEQYF.

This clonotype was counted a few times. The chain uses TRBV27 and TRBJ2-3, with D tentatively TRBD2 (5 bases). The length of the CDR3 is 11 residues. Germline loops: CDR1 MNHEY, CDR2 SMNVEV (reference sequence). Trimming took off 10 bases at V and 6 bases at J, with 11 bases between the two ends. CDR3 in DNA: TGTGCCACCTACCGAGGGGATACGCAGTATTTT. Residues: CATYRGDTQYF.